The present TCR beta chain was sequenced within a study of control samples from healthy donors and cancer patients. Germline loops: CDR1 SGHKS, CDR2 YYEKEE (reference sequence). The CDR3 runs to 14 residues. After removal of 4 bases from V and 4 bases from J, the junction contained 7 bases not matched to a gene. Generated by immunoSEQ multiplex PCR, the TCRdb table keeps only in-frame clones and is missing some. The data contain about 110,000 clones, 83% of them singletons. This clone has just one count. This sequence was found in a woman aged 45 to 65 in good health. The gene calls are TRBV5-5 and TRBJ1-2, with 7 bases aligning to TRBD1. The sequenced sample was blood. Written as DNA, the CDR3 is TGTGCCAGCAGCAACTCCGGGACAGTCTATGGCTACACCTTC. It codes for CASSNSGTVYGYTF.